This passage covers 28 T cell receptor beta chains from one sample sequenced in a study of immune evolution from preneoplasia to lung adenocarcinoma (dated by TCRdb to about 2021). Libraries came from the immunoSEQ multiplex PCR assay. This is the immuneACCESS table as TCRdb keeps it, with only in-frame sequences that have V and J called. A part of the clones is gone; compared with another copy, unresolved V genes explain less than half, and the rest is unexplained. This sample gives over 4,000 clones in total; around 74% of them show up just once. The leading ten clones occupy roughly 12% of the sample. Source material: FFPE minimally invasive lung adenocarcinoma tissue. The cell subset or site label for this specimen denotes: micro-invasive lung adenocarcinoma (MIA). The source is a person in their 70s with lung adenocarcinoma.

The J gene is TRBJ2-5, the V gene TRBV7-8; 8 bases map to TRBD2. Germline CDR1 reads SGHVS; CDR2 reads FQNEAQ. With 3 bases clipped from V and 4 bases from J, the junction kept 7 bases outside the gene matches. The CDR3 has 15 amino acids. The CDR3 here is CASSLGLVNRETQYF. The CDR3 DNA is TGTGCCAGCAGCTTGGGACTAGTAAATCGAGAGACCCAGTACTTC.

The chain is built from TRBV18 and TRBJ2-3; 7 positions agree with TRBD1. Trimming took 5 bases from V and 1 from J; bases not matched to a gene: 15. The length of the CDR3 is 18 residues. Germline loops: CDR1 KGHSH, CDR2 LQKENI. The CDR3 loop reads CASSAFRSGDRGTDTQYF. The DNA of the CDR3 is TGTGCCAGCTCAGCATTTCGGTCCGGGGACAGAGGCACAGATACGCAGTATTTT.

J is TRBJ1-2 and V is TRBV19, with D possibly matching TRBD1 (5 bases). The germline V gene encodes CDR1 LNHDA and CDR2 SQIVND (reference sequence). With 5 bases removed from V and 4 bases from J, the gap between germline ends came to 11 bases. The CDR3 is made up of 13 amino acids. The CDR3 here is CASSRGLFYGYTF. Here the CDR3 DNA reads TGTGCCAGTAGTCGGGGGTTGTTCTATGGCTACACCTTC.

This chain connects TRBV7-2 to TRBJ2-3, with 11 bases fitting TRBD1. From germline, CDR1 is SGHTA and CDR2 FQGNSA. Germline trimming cut 5 bases from V and 0 bases from J; bases unmatched to any gene: 13. This CDR3 spans 19 amino acids. CDR3 residues: CASSRPTGTGGSSTDTQYF. The CDR3 DNA reads TGTGCCAGCAGCCGCCCAACCGGGACAGGGGGAAGTAGCACAGATACGCAGTATTTT.

This clone appeared once. This chain connects TRBV7-9 to TRBJ2-1; D remains unclear. Looked up from germline, CDR1 is SEHNR and CDR2 is FQNEAQ (reference sequence). V dropped 5 bases and J dropped 10 bases, with 15 bases sitting between them. This CDR3 comprises 13 residues. The CDR3 sequence: CASSLDIDLEQFF. For the CDR3, the DNA is TGTGCCAGCAGCCTGGATATAGACCTGGAGCAGTTCTTC.

The chain carries TRBV29-1 and TRBJ1-2; TRBD1 matches at 7 bases. The CDR3 length is 15 residues. Germline loops: CDR1 SQVTM, CDR2 ANQGSEA. V dropped 1 base and J dropped 7; count of bases not matched to a gene: 12. The CDR3 DNA follows: TGCAGCGTTGAAGCTACCGGGGAACAGGGGATTGGCTACACCTTC. Translating it yields CSVEATGEQGIGYTF.

This chain joins TRBV5-1 and TRBJ1-1; D is unclear. The CDR3 contains 14 residues. Germline V gene sequence: CDR1 SGHRS, CDR2 YFSETQ. V lost 0 bases, J lost 0 bases, and 6 bases lay in between. CDR3 DNA: TGCGCCAGCAGCTTGGGGGAGGTGAACACTGAAGCTTTCTTT. Translated, it gives CASSLGEVNTEAFF.

The genes are TRBV11-2 and TRBJ2-4; 7 positions agree with TRBD2. This CDR3 is 17 amino acids long. CDR1 SGHAT and CDR2 FQNNGV come from the germline V gene. V lost 5 bases to trimming and J lost 1 base; unmatched junction nucleotides: 11. Here the CDR3 DNA reads TGTGCCAGCAGCCCTAGGGGAGGGGAGATTGCCAAAAACATTCAGTACTTC. Amino acids: CASSPRGGEIAKNIQYF.

The table lists this clone with a few counts. The chain links TRBV30 to TRBJ2-3; D could derive from TRBD1 or TRBD2 (6 bases each). V was trimmed by 5 bases and J by 8 bases, leaving 35 bases between them. CDR1 and CDR2 (germline): GTSNPN, SVGIG (reference sequence). The CDR3 has 19 residues. The CDR3 DNA reads as TGTGCCTGGTCCGAAAGGGGGACACCCGCCCGCGGGGTATCAGCTACGCAGTATTTT. Translating it yields CAWSERGTPARGVSATQYF.

V and J are TRBV6-5 and TRBJ1-2; D possibly corresponds to TRBD1 (5 bases). CDR1 is MNHEY and CDR2 is SVGAGI in the germline V gene. The length of the CDR3 is 15 residues. Trimming pared 3 bases from V and 2 bases from J, leaving 13 bases between. The CDR3 spells CASSYGGITNYGYTF. Here the CDR3 DNA reads TGTGCCAGCAGTTATGGGGGGATAACCAACTATGGCTACACCTTC.

The chain recombines TRBV29-1 with TRBJ2-3, with D possibly matching TRBD2 (7 bases). The CDR3 totals 15 residues. V lost 7 bases, J lost 3 bases, and 20 bases lay in between. Germline loops: CDR1 SQVTM, CDR2 ANQGSEA. CDR3 nucleotide sequence: TGCAGCGCTGGGCGAGGCGGGGGCGGAACAGATACGCAGTATTTT. This gives the protein CSAGRGGGGTDTQYF.

The chain has TRBV6-1 and TRBJ2-5; TRBD1 might be the D (5 bases). Trimming removed 10 bases from V and 5 bases from J, with 14 bases in between. The CDR3 runs to 12 residues. Germline CDR1 is MNHNS and CDR2 is SASEGT. CDR3 residues: CATSGSGETQYF. DNA for the CDR3: TGTGCCACCTCAGGGTCAGGCGAGACCCAGTACTTC.

CDR3 region: CATSGYRESYNEQFF. CDR3 bases: TGTGCCACCAGCGGATACAGGGAGTCCTACAATGAGCAGTTCTTC. The gene calls are TRBV15 and TRBJ2-1, with D maybe TRBD1 (6 bases). Germline V CDR1 and CDR2: LNHNV, YYDKDF (reference sequence). Between the trimmed V and J ends, which lost 5 bases and 1 base, there was a span of 12 bases. The CDR3 runs 15 residues.

The chain links TRBV4-3 to TRBJ2-2; no definite D call. V gave up 1 base and J gave up 1 base, with 4 bases separating them. Germline V CDR1 and CDR2: LGHNA, YSLEER. This CDR3 spans 14 amino acids. The CDR3 loop reads CASSQVGNTGELFF. CDR3 in DNA: TGCGCCAGCAGCCAAGTCGGGAACACCGGGGAGCTGTTTTTT.

This rearrangement joins TRBV6-6 to TRBJ1-2; D not certain. Trimming took off 4 bases at V and 8 bases at J, with 14 bases between the two ends. Germline V gene lookup returns CDR1 MNHNY and CDR2 SVGAGI (reference sequence). This CDR3 is 13 amino acids long. Written as DNA, the CDR3 is TGTGCCAGCAGTTCCTCCGGCGGGCGCGGCTACACCTTC. Its protein is CASSSSGGRGYTF.

The V call is TRBV2, the J call TRBJ1-2; 9 bases fit TRBD1. This CDR3 contains 14 residues. Germline loops: CDR1 SNHLY, CDR2 FYNNEI. V shed 6 bases and J 2 bases; nucleotides not matched to a gene: 4. CDR3 DNA: TGTGCCAGCAGCGGACAGGGGCCCAACTATGGCTACACCTTC. Protein product: CASSGQGPNYGYTF.

In its sample, this clone was seen a few times. The CDR3 DNA follows: TGTGCCAGCAGTTATGACAGGGCAGGCAATCAGCCCCAGCATTTT. As protein: CASSYDRAGNQPQHF. V is TRBV28 and J is TRBJ1-5, with 7 bases identical to TRBD1. This CDR3 is 15 amino acids long. The V segment lost 4 bases and the J segment 2 bases; nucleotides outside the gene matches: 5. Germline loops: CDR1 MDHEN, CDR2 SYDVKM. Full variable domain (missing parts from reference TRBV28 and TRBJ1-5): DVKVTQSSRYLVKRTGEKVFLECVQDMDHENMFWYRQDPGLGLRLIYFSYDVKMKEKGDIPEGYSVSREKKERFSLILESASTNQTSMYLCASSYDRAGNQPQHFGDGTRLSIL.

On this clone itself: The junction and the germline gene differ at one end; a read error may be behind it. The V call is TRBV10-3, the J call TRBJ2-3; 9 bases fit TRBD1. CDR1 and CDR2 (germline): ENHRY, SYGVKD. The CDR3 covers 15 residues. The CDR3 sequence: CAISESGQGTDTQYF. The CDR3 nucleotides are TGTGCCATCAGTGAGTCGGGACAGGGTACAGATACGCAATATTTT.

This clone is large (0.1 to 1%) within its sample. The chain links TRBV28 to TRBJ1-1; 10 nucleotides line up with TRBD1. Germline V CDR1 and CDR2: MDHEN, SYDVKM. V lost 7 bases, J lost 5 bases, and 10 bases stayed unmatched. The length of the CDR3 is 15 residues. Here the CDR3 DNA reads TGTGCCAGCACCCCGACAGGGGGCGCGGGAACTGAAGCTTTCTTT. Translating gives CASTPTGGAGTEAFF.

V and J are TRBV7-9 and TRBJ1-2, with D maybe TRBD1 (6 bases). CDR1 and CDR2 from the germline V gene are SEHNR and FQNEAQ (reference sequence). The ends were cut back, 4 bases at V and 8 bases at J, with 11 bases in the middle. The CDR3 is 12 amino acids. The CDR3: CASSSYRDGYTF. CDR3 nucleotide sequence: TGTGCCAGCAGCTCCTACAGGGACGGCTACACCTTC.

The rearrangement links TRBV29-1 to TRBJ2-5; D is possibly TRBD2 (5 bases). CDR3 length: 14 residues. Deletions cut 4 bases from V and 9 bases from J, with 21 bases between. Germline values: CDR1 SQVTM, CDR2 ANQGSEA. The CDR3 nucleotides read TGCAGCGTTGGGCCCAAGAGGGATCTTGACGCCCAGTACTTC. This translates into CSVGPKRDLDAQYF.

The table lists this clone with a count of one. The chain recombines TRBV5-6 with TRBJ1-1; 9 bases fit TRBD1. The junction had 17 bases not matched to a gene; V was cut back by 6 bases and J by 8 bases. Germline CDR1 and CDR2: SGHDT and YYEEEE. The CDR3 runs 16 residues. The CDR3 loop reads CASIRSTGGSWKEAFF. CDR3 in DNA: TGTGCCAGCATCCGATCGACAGGGGGAAGTTGGAAAGAAGCTTTCTTT.

The rearrangement uses TRBV4-1 and TRBJ1-1; perhaps TRBD1 as D (5 bases). The V end lost 0 bases, the J end lost 2 bases, and 19 bases lay between the germline ends. Germline V gene lookup returns CDR1 MGHRA and CDR2 YSYEKL. CDR3 length: 18 amino acids. The CDR3 nucleotides read TGCGCCAGCAGCCAAGATTCAAAGGGGTTGGGGAGCAACACTGAAGCTTTCTTT. Encoded protein: CASSQDSKGLGSNTEAFF.

The sample holds a few counts of this clone. The chain recombines TRBV6-5 with TRBJ1-2, with TRBD1 as a possible D gene (6 bases). Per germline, CDR1 MNHEY and CDR2 SVGAGI. Trimming stripped 4 bases from V and 1 base from J, with 10 bases between. CDR3 length: 14 amino acids. CDR3 amino acids: CASSSQGYNYGYTF. CDR3 nucleotides: TGTGCCAGCAGTTCGCAGGGGTATAACTATGGCTACACCTTC.

This CDR3 reads CASSLGGANTEAFF. DNA of the CDR3: TGTGCCAGCAGCTTAGGGGGGGCAAACACTGAAGCTTTCTTT. V gene TRBV7-8 combines with J gene TRBJ1-1; maybe TRBD1 (6 bases). V lost 1 base to trimming and J lost 2 bases, with 8 bases between them. CDR3 length: 14 residues. CDR1 is SGHVS, CDR2 FQNEAQ, per germline.

The chain recombines TRBV7-9 with TRBJ1-1; 7 bases are a match to TRBD1. The CDR3 length is 16 residues. Germline lookup yields CDR1 SEHNR and CDR2 FQNEAQ (reference sequence). With 1 base clipped from V and 3 bases from J, the junction kept 8 bases outside the gene matches. The CDR3 reads CASSLGGGEGYTEAFF. CDR3 DNA sequence: TGTGCCAGCAGCTTAGGAGGGGGCGAGGGGTACACTGAAGCTTTCTTT.

This chain uses TRBV30 with TRBJ1-6, with TRBD1 matching over 7 bases. The CDR3 consists of 14 residues. In germline, CDR1 is GTSNPN, CDR2 SVGIG (reference sequence). The V and J ends lost 3 bases and 9 bases, in that order; junction bases with no gene match: 8. The CDR3 region is CAWSLQGYGSPLHF. Written as DNA, the CDR3 is TGTGCCTGGAGCTTACAGGGGTACGGTTCACCCCTCCACTTT.

This clone was counted only a few times. The CDR3 reads CASSTTGVDTQYF. The CDR3 DNA reads TGTGCCAGTAGTACCACAGGGGTAGATACGCAGTATTTT. The V call is TRBV19, the J call TRBJ2-3; 7 nucleotides line up with TRBD1. Germline V gene lookup returns CDR1 LNHDA and CDR2 SQIVND (reference sequence). V was clipped by 4 bases and J by 5 bases; unmatched bases: 3. CDR3 length equals 13 residues. The full variable domain, rest sourced from reference TRBV19 and TRBJ2-3, is DGGITQSPKYLFRKEGQNVTLSCEQNLNHDAMYWYRQDPGQGLRLIYYSQIVNDFQKGDIAEGYSVSREKKESFPLTVTSAQKNPTAFYLCASSTTGVDTQYFGPGTRLTVL.